Listed below are T cell receptor beta chains from one sample, sequenced in a study of cytomegalovirus exposure and HLA in healthy donors. Profiling relied on immunoSEQ multiplex PCR, and the TCRdb table lists in-frame clones only, not all of them. Of about 200,000 clones in the sample, around 74% were seen once. The specimen sequenced was PBMCs. These TCRs come from a girl aged 5 to 17 in good health and CMV-seropositive. Both conserved end residues are part of each CDR3. D genes are given only for firm matches. The size of a clone is reported for some rows only, either as once, few or many, or as a class for expanded clones.

DNA	CDR3	J	V	size	D
TGTGCCAGCAGCTGGCGTTCGGCAGGGGTCTACGAGCAGTACTTC	CASSWRSAGVYEQYF	TRBJ2-7	TRBV6-6	-	-
TGTGCCAGCAGCTTGACTAGCGGGGGTGGTCGTAACACCGGGGAGCTGTTTTTT	CASSLTSGGGRNTGELFF	TRBJ2-2	TRBV5-6	-	TRBD2
TGTGCCAGCAGTCCCGGAGTGTGGCGCCAAGAGACCCAGTACTTC	CASSPGVWRQETQYF	TRBJ2-5	TRBV27	-	-
TGTTTCGACGGGTATCAGCCCCAGCATTTT	CFDGYQPQHF	TRBJ1-5	TRBV6-5	few	-
TGCAGCGTTGTCGGGGTATTGACAGATACGCAGTATTTT	CSVVGVLTDTQYF	TRBJ2-3	TRBV29-1	few	-
TGTGCCAGCAGCTTTAGTGGGACAGCTAACTATGGCTACACCTTC	CASSFSGTANYGYTF	TRBJ1-2	TRBV7-2	once	TRBD1
TGTGCCAGCAGCTCCGGGACAGGGGGCTTAAGGGCAGATACGCAGTATTTT	CASSSGTGGLRADTQYF	TRBJ2-3	TRBV11-3	-	TRBD1
TGTGCCAGTAAAACACAGGGGTATCAGCCCCAGCATTTT	CASKTQGYQPQHF	TRBJ1-5	TRBV19	-	TRBD1
TGTGCCAGCGACAGCTTAGGCAGGGGAGGGGGCTACACCTTC	CASDSLGRGGGYTF	TRBJ1-2	TRBV5-5	-	-
TGTGCCAGCAGCCACGGGGACAGCTTTAACTATGGCTACACCTTC	CASSHGDSFNYGYTF	TRBJ1-2	TRBV5-6	-	TRBD1
TGCAGCGTTCTTAACACTGAAGCTTTCTTT	CSVLNTEAFF	TRBJ1-1	TRBV29-1	few	-
TGTGCCTGGAGTCCGGACTCGCGCCAGCCCCAGCATTTT	CAWSPDSRQPQHF	TRBJ1-5	TRBV30	-	-
TGTGCCTGGAGAAGGAGCTCCTCTAGCACAGATACGCAGTATTTT	CAWRRSSSSTDTQYF	TRBJ2-3	TRBV30	-	-
TGTGCCAGCAGCGTAGATGGGACTAGGGGCGAGCAGTACTTC	CASSVDGTRGEQYF	TRBJ2-7	TRBV9	-	TRBD2
TGTGCCACCCCCATCTTGACAGCATCCTACGAGCAGTACTTC	CATPILTASYEQYF	TRBJ2-7	TRBV5-6	-	-
TGTGCCAGCAGTCATACAGTAAGCTCCTACAATGAGCAGTTCTTC	CASSHTVSSYNEQFF	TRBJ2-1	TRBV6-4	-	-
TGTGCCAGCAGTGACCGGAATGACAGAAACACAGATACGCAGTATTTT	CASSDRNDRNTDTQYF	TRBJ2-3	TRBV6-1	-	-
TGCGCCAGCAGCCTGGGACAGACCCTTTATGGCTACACCTTC	CASSLGQTLYGYTF	TRBJ1-2	TRBV4-1	-	TRBD1
TGTGCCAGCAGGCAGGGACAGGTGAACACTGAAGCTTTCTTT	CASRQGQVNTEAFF	TRBJ1-1	TRBV7-9	few	TRBD1
TGTGCCAGAGGCCGCGCCGGGACAGGGAAATACGAGCAGTACTTC	CARGRAGTGKYEQYF	TRBJ2-7	TRBV2	-	TRBD1
TGTGCCTGGAGTTTGGTACAGGGGAGAACTGAAGCTTTCTTT	CAWSLVQGRTEAFF	TRBJ1-1	TRBV30	-	TRBD1
TGTGCCAGCAGCCGACGGACAGGGAGGGAGACCCAGTACTTC	CASSRRTGRETQYF	TRBJ2-5	TRBV11-2	-	TRBD1
TGCGCCAGCAGCCAAGATATGAGCTCCTACAATGAGCAGTTCTTC	CASSQDMSSYNEQFF	TRBJ2-1	TRBV4-3	-	-
TGTGCCAGCAGAGGACAGGGAGGTAATTCACCCCTCCACTTT	CASRGQGGNSPLHF	TRBJ1-6	TRBV28	-	TRBD1
TGTGCCTGGAGTGGACAGGCGGGGGGGGAGCAGTACTTC	CAWSGQAGGEQYF	TRBJ2-7	TRBV30	-	TRBD2
TGTGCCAGCAGCTTGCAGGGGGCGACTACTGAAGCTTTCTTT	CASSLQGATTEAFF	TRBJ1-1	TRBV5-6	-	TRBD1
TGTGCCAGCAGCTTAGGGGGACTAGGATCAGGGGAGACCCAGTACTTC	CASSLGGLGSGETQYF	TRBJ2-5	TRBV7-6	-	TRBD2
TGTGCCGGGGTAGCGGGGGGGCGAGAGACCCAGTACTTC	CAGVAGGRETQYF	TRBJ2-5	TRBV7-9	-	TRBD2
TGCAGCGGATGCCCTTTGACAGGGTGCGCTGAAGCTTTCTTT	CSGCPLTGCAEAFF	TRBJ1-1	TRBV29-1	-	TRBD1
TGTGCCAGCAGCAGGGAGTATAATTCACCCCTCCACTTT	CASSREYNSPLHF	TRBJ1-6	TRBV7-8	-	-
TGTGCCAGCAGTGGGGGCGAAGCTCTTCCCTACAATGAGCAGTTCTTC	CASSGGEALPYNEQFF	TRBJ2-1	TRBV2	-	-
TGTGCCAGCAGCCAAAGGGGGGGTAGGGAAACTGAAGCTTTCTTT	CASSQRGGRETEAFF	TRBJ1-1	TRBV7-2	-	-
TGTGCCAGTAGTCGGGGCTCCTACGAGCAGTACTTC	CASSRGSYEQYF	TRBJ2-7	TRBV19	-	-
TGTGCCAGCAGCTTAACTAGCCCCAGCACAGATACGCAGTATTTT	CASSLTSPSTDTQYF	TRBJ2-3	TRBV7-8	once	-
TGTGCCAGCTCAACCTACGCTGGGGCAGGGGGCAATCAGCCCCAGCATTTT	CASSTYAGAGGNQPQHF	TRBJ1-5	TRBV18	-	-
TGTGCCAGCAGCTTAGTATTAGCGACAGGGGTTAAGAGCACTGAAGCTTTCTTT	CASSLVLATGVKSTEAFF	TRBJ1-1	TRBV7-9	-	TRBD1
TGCAGTGTTTGGGGGGGAGAGACCCAGTACTTC	CSVWGGETQYF	TRBJ2-5	TRBV20-1	-	TRBD2